The 18 T cell receptor beta chains below come from one sample, sequenced in a study of blood T cells in healthy people across ages. With a J-beta primer mix and a sample-barcoded 5' primer, a second PCR ran 7 to 11 cycles. In TCRdb, the 5' RACE reads were re-called with MiXCR into one record per CDR3 protein. The repertoire includes 1.5 million to 2 million distinct CDR3 sequences, around 48% of them detected once, and around 2.1% sits in the top ten. Sequences were obtained from blood. The source is a woman in her thirties or forties in good health.

A few counts support this clonotype. The rearrangement links TRBV4-2 to TRBJ2-3, with D tentatively TRBD2 (5 bases). Trimming shortened V by 6 bases and J by 4 bases, and 17 bases separated the two germline ends. Per the germline V gene, CDR1 is LGHNA and CDR2 is YNFKEQ. The CDR3 is 15 residues long. For the CDR3, the DNA is TGTGCCAGCAGTGCAGGTATAGGAGGAGCAGATACGCAGTATTTT. Its protein is CASSAGIGGADTQYF.

The chain combines TRBV5-1 with TRBJ2-1; the D gene could be TRBD1 or TRBD2 (5 bases each). Between the trimmed V and J ends, which lost 4 bases and 2 bases, there was a span of 19 bases. This CDR3 has 17 residues. Germline CDR1 is SGHRS and CDR2 is YFSETQ. CDR3 protein: CASSGGRSRQPYNEQFF. In DNA, the CDR3 is TGCGCCAGCAGCGGGGGACGTAGTCGGCAGCCCTACAATGAGCAGTTCTTC.

The chain uses TRBV29-1 and TRBJ1-2; a possible D gene is TRBD1 (5 bases). Per germline, CDR1 SQVTM and CDR2 ANQGSEA. V was trimmed by 4 bases and J by 3 bases, leaving 9 bases between them. The CDR3 is 12 residues long. In DNA, the CDR3 is TGCAGCGTTGGGCAGACAGACTATGGCTACACCTTC. It is translated as CSVGQTDYGYTF.

This clonotype was recorded a few times. The chain employs TRBV3-1 and TRBJ2-7; D is possibly TRBD1 (6 bases). Deletions cut 1 base from V and 7 bases from J, with 8 bases between. This CDR3 has 12 amino acids. Per the germline V gene, CDR1 is LGHDT and CDR2 is YNNKEL (reference sequence). The DNA for the CDR3 is TGTGCCAGCAGCCAAGGCGGACAGGAGCAGTACTTC. Protein: CASSQGGQEQYF.

The chain joins TRBV20-1 to TRBJ2-3; TRBD2 is a possible D gene (6 bases). V lost 1 base and J lost 7, with 9 bases in between. Germline assignment: CDR1 DFQATT and CDR2 SNEGSKA (reference sequence). The CDR3 runs 12 residues. The CDR3 protein is CSARVRDYTQYF. The CDR3 DNA sequence: TGCAGTGCTAGAGTGCGGGATTATACGCAGTATTTT.

The rearrangement links TRBV11-2 to TRBJ2-7; D might be TRBD1 or TRBD2, each matching 5 bases. Near its end, the DNA agrees better with TRBJ2-5, so the J call may be wrong. CDR1 and CDR2 (germline): SGHAT, FQNNGV. The CDR3 spans 16 residues. The DNA for the CDR3 is TGTGCCAGCAGCTTTAAGAAATTGAGGGGCCAAGAGACCCAGTACTTC. Its protein product is CASSFKKLRGQETQYF.

The rearrangement links TRBV6-5 to TRBJ1-2; TRBD1 matches 7 bases. The CDR3 totals 14 residues. V shed 6 bases and J 3 bases; nucleotides not matched to a gene: 7. The germline gives CDR1 MNHEY, CDR2 SVGAGI. The CDR3 region has the DNA TGTGCCAGCAGCCTAGGGACAGTCGACTATGGCTACACCTTC. Protein product: CASSLGTVDYGYTF.

The chain recombines TRBV6-5 with TRBJ2-7; D is unresolved. Deletions cut 6 bases from V and 3 bases from J, with 18 bases between. Germline CDR1 and CDR2: MNHEY and SVGAGI. The CDR3 is made up of 15 amino acids. The CDR3 loop reads CASRFSRLTVYEQYF. CDR3 DNA sequence: TGTGCCAGCAGGTTTTCCAGGTTGACCGTCTACGAGCAGTACTTC.

The DNA for the CDR3 is TGCAGTGCTAGGAGAAGCTGCAATGAGCAGTTCTTC. Its protein product is CSARRSCNEQFF. The chain recombines TRBV20-1 with TRBJ2-1; D gene unclear. The V gene lost 3 bases and the J gene lost 6 bases, with 9 bases spanning the gap. The CDR3 extends over 12 amino acids. Germline loops: CDR1 DFQATT, CDR2 SNEGSKA (reference sequence).

This clonotype was recorded once. The CDR3 loop is CASSLAPLTGGEPVYF. The CDR3 nucleotides are TGTGCCAGCAGCTTAGCCCCATTGACAGGTGGGGAACCAGTGTACTTC. This chain connects TRBV11-2 to TRBJ2-4, with D perhaps matching TRBD1 (6 bases). Trimming stripped 1 base from V and 15 bases from J, with 25 bases between. Germline V CDR1 and CDR2: SGHAT, FQNNGV. The CDR3 has 16 residues.

This chain joins TRBV27 and TRBJ2-5; D remains unclear. V dropped 2 bases and J dropped 4 bases, with 8 bases sitting between them. The CDR3 totals 13 residues. Germline-derived CDR1 and CDR2 are MNHEY and SMNVEV (reference sequence). The CDR3 is CASSLQVRETQYF. In DNA form, the CDR3 reads TGTGCCAGCAGTTTACAGGTTCGAGAGACCCAGTACTTC.

The genes are TRBV15 and TRBJ2-1; D call uncertain. Deletions cut 4 bases from V and 0 bases from J, with 13 bases between. In germline, CDR1 is LNHNV, CDR2 YYDKDF (reference sequence). The CDR3 has 16 residues. As DNA, the CDR3 is TGTGCCACCAGCAAGCACCGGGCCAACTCCTACAATGAGCAGTTCTTC. Protein product: CATSKHRANSYNEQFF.

The chain uses TRBV20-1 and TRBJ2-3; possibly TRBD1 for D (6 bases). Trimming left V 3 bases short and J 2 bases short, with 18 bases between. Germline CDR1 and CDR2: DFQATT and SNEGSKA (reference sequence). The CDR3 length is 16 residues. The CDR3 DNA follows: TGCAGTGCTAGTTGGGACAACGCCGGCTACACAGATACGCAGTATTTT. The encoded protein is CSASWDNAGYTDTQYF.

CDR3 region: CASKRGGQGKETQYF. In nucleotides, the CDR3 is TGTGCCAGCAAAAGAGGGGGACAGGGTAAAGAGACCCAGTACTTC. V is TRBV7-9 and J is TRBJ2-5; 9 nucleotides line up with TRBD1. The junction had 9 bases not matched to a gene; V was cut back by 7 bases and J by 3 bases. The CDR3 consists of 15 residues. In germline, CDR1 is SEHNR, CDR2 FQNEAQ (reference sequence). The full variable domain, in which reference TRBV7-9 and TRBJ2-5 provide the parts outside the CDR3, is DTGVSQNPRHKITKRGQNVTFRCDPISEHNRLYWYRQTLGQGPEFLTYFQNEAQLEKSRLLSDRFSAERPKGSFSTLEIQRTEQGDSAMYLCASKRGGQGKETQYFGPGTRLLVL.

The V gene is TRBV5-1, the J gene TRBJ1-1; D possibly corresponds to TRBD1 (5 bases). The CDR3 covers 14 residues. Germline V gene sequence: CDR1 SGHRS, CDR2 YFSETQ. The V gene lost 6 bases and the J gene lost 7 bases, with 19 bases spanning the gap. The CDR3 spells CASKRHTDSDEAFF. CDR3 DNA sequence: TGCGCCAGCAAACGACATACAGACAGTGATGAAGCTTTCTTT.

The chain couples TRBV25-1 to TRBJ1-2; weak D call: TRBD1 (6 bases). The CDR3 is made up of 17 amino acids. Germline CDR1 is MGHDK and CDR2 is SYGVNS. V dropped 3 bases and J dropped 2 bases, with 19 bases sitting between them. CDR3 sequence (DNA): TGTGCCAGCAGTGACCCCCGTACAGGGCCCAAGAACTATGGCTACACCTTC. Its translation: CASSDPRTGPKNYGYTF.

This clonotype was seen a handful of times. This sequence joins TRBV7-2 and TRBJ2-7; the D gene is possibly TRBD2 (6 bases). The CDR3 totals 13 residues. Germline V gene sequence: CDR1 SGHTA, CDR2 FQGNSA. Trimming pared 5 bases from V and 3 bases from J, leaving 11 bases between. The CDR3 reads CASSNKGLYEQYF. The CDR3 coding sequence is TGTGCCAGCAGCAACAAGGGACTCTACGAGCAGTACTTC.

The chain links TRBV5-1 to TRBJ2-1, with 13 bases matching TRBD2. CDR1 and CDR2 (germline): SGHRS, YFSETQ. This CDR3 has 15 amino acids. The trim removed 4 bases at V and 7 bases at J, leaving 5 bases unmatched. In DNA, the CDR3 is TGCGCCAGCAGCAGGGGACTAGCGGGGCAAAATGAGCAGTTCTTC. It codes for CASSRGLAGQNEQFF.